Each of the 17 T cell receptor beta chains below was sequenced from the same sample in a study of identical twins. TCRdb reprocessed the 5' RACE reads via MiXCR and lists one record per CDR3 protein. The table lists 280,000 or so distinct CDR3 sequences, about 8% of them singletons. These data were likewise used in another study, on yellow fever vaccine responses in identical twins.

Source material: memory (CD45RO+) T cells sorted from blood. The receptors here all came from a woman between 18 and 30 years old in good health.

A remark on this clonotype: The junction differs from germline at one of its ends, possibly a read error. The chain links TRBV3-1 to TRBJ2-3, with 14 bases that match TRBD2. The CDR3 spans 19 residues. CDR1 is LGHDT, CDR2 YNNKEL, per germline (reference sequence). The CDR3 region has the DNA TGTGCCTGCAGCCGCGACCCGGGACTAGCGGGGGCGCGCACAGATACGCAGTATTTT. Translating it yields CACSRDPGLAGARTDTQYF.

This clonotype has a count of ten or more. This chain joins TRBV12-3 or TRBV12-4 and TRBJ2-2, with 11 bases matching TRBD1. J gave up 4 bases and V 6 bases, and 4 bases lay outside the gene matches. This CDR3 has 15 amino acids. CDR3 DNA sequence: TGTGCCAGCAGCCCAGGGACAGGGGGCACCGGGGAGCTGTTTTTT. Amino acids: CASSPGTGGTGELFF.

In its sample, this clonotype was seen many times. The rearrangement uses TRBV5-5 and TRBJ1-1; no clear D. Germline CDR1 SGHKS, CDR2 YYEKEE (reference sequence). The germline V and J ends were trimmed by 0 bases and 4 bases, with 10 bases remaining between them. The CDR3 has 14 amino acids. CDR3 sequence (DNA): TGTGCCAGCAGCTTGGATGAGGTGGCCACTGAAGCTTTCTTT. As protein: CASSLDEVATEAFF.

This clonotype was counted a few times. The rearrangement links TRBV25-1 to TRBJ2-4; the D is unclear. Per germline, CDR1 MGHDK and CDR2 SYGVNS. Trimming stripped 5 bases from V and 0 bases from J, with 14 bases between. CDR3 length: 16 residues. Here the CDR3 reads CASSQQPEGAKNIQYF. In DNA form, the CDR3 reads TGTGCCAGCAGTCAACAACCAGAAGGAGCCAAAAACATTCAGTACTTC.

The V call is TRBV6-1, the J call TRBJ2-2, with TRBD1 identical over 10 bases. The CDR3 has 16 residues. Germline values: CDR1 MNHNS, CDR2 SASEGT. Trimming took 6 bases from V and 6 from J; bases not matched to a gene: 10. CDR3 sequence: CASSKGTGALPGELFF. CDR3 bases: TGTGCCAGCAGCAAAGGGACAGGGGCACTTCCCGGGGAGCTGTTTTTT.

This clonotype has ten or more counts. CDR3 coding DNA: TGTGCCACCAGTGGAGTTTTATCCGGGGAGCTGTTTTTT. It translates to CATSGVLSGELFF. This rearrangement joins TRBV24-1 to TRBJ2-2; no firm D call. V lost 5 bases and J 6 bases, leaving 9 bases between the germline ends. The CDR3 runs to 13 residues. In germline, CDR1 is KGHDR, CDR2 SFDVKD.

This clonotype was counted a few times. This chain links TRBV20-1 with TRBJ2-7, with D possibly being TRBD1 (5 bases). Germline-derived CDR1 and CDR2 are DFQATT and SNEGSKA (reference sequence). There are 13 residues in the CDR3. V dropped 1 base and J dropped 3 bases, with 10 bases sitting between them. The CDR3 DNA reads TGCAGTGCTAGAGTAGGGGTCCACTACGAGCAGTACGTC. As protein: CSARVGVHYEQYV.

This clonotype was recorded many times. The CDR3 bases are TGCAGTGCTAGGTCGGGAGCCGAGCAGTACTTC. This gives the protein CSARSGAEQYF. The V and J genes are TRBV20-1 and TRBJ2-7; TRBD2 is a possible D gene (6 bases). The V gene lost 3 bases and the J gene lost 6 bases, with 9 bases spanning the gap. The CDR3 extends over 11 amino acids. CDR1 and CDR2 from the germline V gene are DFQATT and SNEGSKA (reference sequence).

This clonotype was observed at least ten times. The rearrangement uses TRBV10-3 and TRBJ2-3; TRBD2 might be the D (5 bases). Germline V lookup: CDR1 ENHRY, CDR2 SYGVKD. The CDR3 contains 13 residues. With 5 bases removed from V and 0 bases from J, the gap between germline ends came to 6 bases. CDR3 DNA: TGTGCCATCAGTTGGACTAGCACAGATACGCAGTATTTT. Translated: CAISWTSTDTQYF.

The sample holds many counts of this clonotype. V and J are TRBV6-5 and TRBJ1-4, with a possible D match to TRBD1 (6 bases). CDR3 length: 11 amino acids. The V end was cut by 10 bases, the J end by 5 bases, with 8 bases between. Germline loops: CDR1 MNHEY, CDR2 SVGAGI. The CDR3 nucleotides are TGTGCCACCGGACAGAATGAAAAACTGTTTTTT. Residues: CATGQNEKLFF.

This clonotype was picked up a small number of times. The V gene is TRBV7-8, the J gene TRBJ2-1; D unclear. Germline CDR1 reads SGHVS; CDR2 reads FQNEAQ. Trimming removed 5 bases from V and 1 base from J, with 12 bases in between. The CDR3 sequence is 15 residues long. The CDR3 DNA is TGTGCCAGCAGCGCGACCCTGGGGTCCTACAATGAGCAGTTCTTC. This encodes CASSATLGSYNEQFF.

The chain combines TRBV18 with TRBJ2-2; D remains ambiguous. The CDR3 sequence is 15 residues long. CDR1 KGHSH and CDR2 LQKENI come from the germline V gene. V gave up 3 bases and J gave up 5 bases, with 13 bases separating them. CDR3 DNA sequence: TGTGCCAGCTCACCCCTAGGGCCCCCGACCGGGGAGCTGTTTTTT. Amino acid sequence: CASSPLGPPTGELFF.

This clonotype has just a few counts. The V call is TRBV20-1, the J call TRBJ1-5; TRBD1 is a possible D gene (5 bases). Germline assignment: CDR1 DFQATT and CDR2 SNEGSKA (reference sequence). The CDR3 has 14 amino acids. V was cut by 4 bases and J by 0 bases, with 10 bases left in between. This CDR3 reads CSATTENSNQPQHF. The CDR3 coding sequence is TGCAGTGCTACGACAGAGAATAGCAATCAGCCCCAGCATTTT.

The table lists this clonotype with a few counts. The chain joins TRBV4-1 to TRBJ1-4; possibly TRBD1 for D (5 bases). V lost 1 base and J lost 8, with 11 bases in between. Germline assignment: CDR1 MGHRA and CDR2 YSYEKL. The CDR3 has 14 amino acids. As DNA, the CDR3 is TGCGCCAGCAGCCAAGTCCAGGGAGGGGAAAAACTGTTTTTT. It codes for CASSQVQGGEKLFF.

This clonotype has only a few counts. The V call is TRBV3-1, the J call TRBJ2-5; possibly TRBD1 for D (5 bases). V was shortened by 4 bases and J by 5 bases, with 8 bases between the two germline ends. Looked up from germline, CDR1 is LGHDT and CDR2 is YNNKEL (reference sequence). CDR3 length: 12 amino acids. DNA for the CDR3: TGTGCCAGCAGCCGAAACAGGGAGACCCAGTACTTC. This translates into CASSRNRETQYF.

V gene TRBV12-3 or TRBV12-4 combines with J gene TRBJ1-3; 9 bases map to TRBD1. Trimming took 5 bases from V and 0 from J; bases not matched to a gene: 2. This CDR3 region has 15 residues. CDR3 region: CASSRDRVSGNTIYF. The DNA for the CDR3 is TGTGCCAGCAGTCGGGACAGGGTCTCTGGAAACACCATATATTTT.

J is TRBJ2-1 and V is TRBV6-1; 7 bases agree with TRBD1. The V gene's germline CDR1 is MNHNS and CDR2 SASEGT. The CDR3 length is 15 residues. Trimming at V came to 3 bases and at J to 4 bases, leaving 6 bases not matched to a gene. The CDR3 loop is CASSEYRGTYNEQFF. As DNA, the CDR3 is TGTGCCAGCAGTGAGTACAGGGGCACGTACAATGAGCAGTTCTTC.